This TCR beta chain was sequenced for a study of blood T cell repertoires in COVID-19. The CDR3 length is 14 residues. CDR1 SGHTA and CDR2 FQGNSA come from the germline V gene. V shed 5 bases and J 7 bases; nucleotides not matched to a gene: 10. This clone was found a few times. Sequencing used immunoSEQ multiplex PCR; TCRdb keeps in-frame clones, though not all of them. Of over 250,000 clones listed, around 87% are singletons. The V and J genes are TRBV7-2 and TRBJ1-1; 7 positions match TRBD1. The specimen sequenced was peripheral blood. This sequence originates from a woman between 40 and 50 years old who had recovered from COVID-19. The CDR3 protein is CASSLRGTAFEAFF. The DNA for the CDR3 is TGTGCCAGCAGCCTACGAGGGACAGCCTTTGAAGCTTTCTTT.